A single sample gave rise to the 20 T cell receptor beta chains below, sequenced in a study of blood T cell repertoires in COVID-19. Using immunoSEQ multiplex PCR, the repertoire was profiled, and TCRdb retains in-frame clones only, with some absent. The repertoire holds approximately 210,000 clones, with around 91% as singletons. The sequencing input was peripheral blood. Receptors were obtained from a woman aged 40-49 years with acute or convalescent COVID-19.

This clone has just one count. This chain connects TRBV7-8 to TRBJ2-3; TRBD2 is a possible D gene (5 bases). CDR1 and CDR2 from the germline V gene are SGHVS and FQNEAQ. The CDR3 loop spans 14 amino acids. The germline V and J ends were trimmed by 6 bases and 2 bases, with 12 bases remaining between them. The DNA of the CDR3 is TGTGCCAGCAGTCCCCGGGATAACACAGATACGCAGTATTTT. It translates to CASSPRDNTDTQYF.

The CDR3: CASSFLRGEQYV. CDR3 nucleotide sequence: TGTGCCAGCAGTTTCCTCCGCGGCGAGCAGTACGTC. This chain connects TRBV5-6 to TRBJ2-7; D ambiguous. CDR3 length: 12 residues. Germline CDR1 is SGHDT and CDR2 is YYEEEE. Trimming stripped 5 bases from V and 6 bases from J, with 12 bases between.

This clone was counted a single time. The chain recombines TRBV7-5 with TRBJ1-1. TRBV7-5 is a listed pseudogene. The CDR3 sequence is 15 residues long. The CDR3 here is CARSPLGGKRDEAFF. As DNA, the CDR3 is TGTGCCAGAAGCCCCCTCGGGGGAAAAAGGGATGAAGCTTTCTTT.

V gene TRBV29-1 combines with J gene TRBJ2-5; 7 nucleotides agree with TRBD1. Germline CDR1 reads SQVTM; CDR2 reads ANQGSEA. Trimming removed 0 bases from V and 2 bases from J; junction bases left unmatched: 15. The CDR3 runs to 18 residues. The CDR3, as DNA: TGCAGCGTTGAAGACAAAAACAGGGGTCAGTTCTTTCAAGAGACCCAGTACTTC. Residues: CSVEDKNRGQFFQETQYF.

The chain is built from TRBV11-2 and TRBJ2-1; D remains unclear. V lost 0 bases and J lost 10, with 7 bases in between. CDR3 size: 12 residues. The germline V gene has CDR1 SGHAT and CDR2 FQNNGV. This chain's CDR3 is CASSLDLGEQFF. DNA for the CDR3: TGTGCCAGCAGCTTAGATCTAGGCGAGCAGTTCTTC.

V usage is TRBV18 and J usage is TRBJ1-2; weak D call: TRBD1 (6 bases). V lost 2 bases and J 7 bases, leaving 20 bases between the germline ends. This CDR3 is 16 amino acids long. Germline V CDR1 and CDR2: KGHSH, LQKENI. The DNA for the CDR3 is TGTGCCAGCTCACCAGACCCGGCAGGGGATCATGGTGGCTACACCTTC. It is translated as CASSPDPAGDHGGYTF.

Only one count was recorded for this clone. As DNA, the CDR3 is TGTGCCAGTACCCCTGGCCGGGACAGGCCCATCTATGGCTACACCTTC. It encodes CASTPGRDRPIYGYTF. The chain is built from TRBV19 and TRBJ1-2; TRBD1 aligns across 8 bases. V dropped 7 bases and J dropped 4; count of bases not matched to a gene: 14. The germline V gene has CDR1 LNHDA and CDR2 SQIVND (reference sequence). The CDR3 consists of 16 residues.

This clone appeared once. This sequence joins TRBV9 and TRBJ1-3, with D possibly being TRBD1 (6 bases). Germline-derived CDR1 and CDR2 are SGDLS and YYNGEE. The CDR3 has 17 residues. V dropped 4 bases and J dropped 0 bases, with 17 bases sitting between them. The chain's CDR3 is CASSLTTGLHSGNTIYF. CDR3 coding DNA: TGTGCCAGCAGCCTTACGACAGGACTCCACTCTGGAAACACCATATATTTT.

The rearrangement joins TRBV19 to TRBJ1-2; D gene uncertain. The length of the CDR3 is 14 residues. Per the germline V gene, CDR1 is LNHDA and CDR2 is SQIVND (reference sequence). V lost 3 bases and J lost 2, with 10 bases in between. The CDR3 reads CASSIAGGNYGYTF. The CDR3, as DNA: TGTGCCAGTAGTATCGCTGGAGGGAACTATGGCTACACCTTC.

This chain joins TRBV30 and TRBJ2-5; 7 bases fit TRBD2. The CDR3 covers 15 residues. The V gene end was trimmed by 0 bases and the J gene end by 0 bases; junction bases not matched to a gene: 4. Per the germline V gene, CDR1 is GTSNPN and CDR2 is SVGIG (reference sequence). For the CDR3, the DNA is TGTGCCTGGAGTGTTCCAGCGGGGTACCAAGAGACCCAGTACTTC. Translated: CAWSVPAGYQETQYF.

The CDR3 nucleotides are TGTGCTAGTGGTTTGGTACTAGGCAGGAGCTCTAACTATGGCTACACCTTC. Translation: CASGLVLGRSSNYGYTF. This chain connects TRBV12-5 to TRBJ1-2, with unresolved D. The CDR3 sequence is 17 residues long. CDR1 is LGHNT and CDR2 is FRNRAP in the germline V gene. Trimming took 0 bases from V and 0 from J, leaving 14 bases between them.

V and J are TRBV9 and TRBJ1-1; 8 positions match TRBD1. With 4 bases clipped from V and 2 bases from J, the junction kept 10 bases outside the gene matches. Per the germline V gene, CDR1 is SGDLS and CDR2 is YYNGEE. The CDR3 consists of 16 residues. The CDR3 nucleotides are TGTGCCAGCAGCCTCGACTGGACAGGGATTAACACTGAAGCTTTCTTT. This gives the protein CASSLDWTGINTEAFF.

The J gene is TRBJ1-3, the V gene TRBV7-8; no clear D gene. The CDR3 length is 14 residues. V was pared by 6 bases and J by 2 bases, with 11 bases between. In germline, CDR1 is SGHVS, CDR2 FQNEAQ. CDR3 loop: CASSPLTTGNTIYF. The CDR3 nucleotides are TGTGCCAGCAGTCCCCTTACTACTGGAAACACCATATATTTT.

The chain joins TRBV6-4 to TRBJ2-3, with D maybe TRBD2 (5 bases). The germline gives CDR1 MRHNA, CDR2 SNTAGT. The germline V and J ends were trimmed by 3 bases and 0 bases, with 10 bases remaining between them. There are 15 residues in the CDR3. The CDR3 here is CASSEVAGSTDTQYF. Written as DNA, the CDR3 is TGTGCCAGCAGTGAAGTGGCGGGTAGCACAGATACGCAGTATTTT.

The chain has TRBV4-1 and TRBJ2-4; 11 positions match TRBD2. The V gene end was trimmed by 4 bases and the J gene end by 9 bases; junction bases not matched to a gene: 20. The CDR3 is made up of 19 amino acids. Germline CDR1 and CDR2: MGHRA and YSYEKL. The CDR3 bases are TGCGCCAGCAGCCCAACCACGTCACTAGCGGGGGAACTGAATGGCATTCAGTACTTC. Amino acids: CASSPTTSLAGELNGIQYF.

As DNA, the CDR3 is TGTGCCAGCAGATCGGGTTTTTCAGCAGGGGCCAACGTCCTGACTTTC. Encoded protein: CASRSGFSAGANVLTF. The chain is built from TRBV5-6 and TRBJ2-6; D gene unclear. The CDR3 contains 16 residues. Per germline, CDR1 SGHDT and CDR2 YYEEEE. V was trimmed by 5 bases and J by 4 bases, leaving 16 bases between them. The whole variable domain, filled in from reference TRBV5-6 and TRBJ2-6, reads DAGVTQSPTHLIKTRGQQVTLRCSPKSGHDTVSWYQQALGQGPQFIFQYYEEEERQRGNFPDRFSGHQFPNYSSELNVNALLLGDSALYLCASRSGFSAGANVLTFGAGSRLTVL.

This chain uses TRBV6-5 with TRBJ2-4; TRBD2 matches 7 bases. V dropped 3 bases and J dropped 7; count of bases not matched to a gene: 3. The CDR3 has 13 residues. Germline V gives CDR1 MNHEY, CDR2 SVGAGI. CDR3 sequence (DNA): TGTGCCAGCAGTTATGGGGGGGGGAACATTCAGTACTTC. Its translation is CASSYGGGNIQYF.

The chain is built from TRBV6-4 and TRBJ1-6, with D perhaps matching TRBD1 (6 bases). This CDR3 is built from 15 residues. Trimming pared 6 bases from V and 2 bases from J, leaving 11 bases between. CDR1 and CDR2 (germline): MRHNA, SNTAGT. The CDR3 here is CASSPQGAYNSPLHF. CDR3 in DNA: TGTGCCAGCAGCCCACAGGGTGCCTATAATTCACCCCTCCACTTT.

The chain joins TRBV24-1 to TRBJ2-3; TRBD2 matches at 11 bases. The CDR3 extends over 16 amino acids. V lost 7 bases, J lost 5 bases, and 10 bases stayed unmatched. Germline CDR1 reads KGHDR; CDR2 reads SFDVKD. Written as DNA, the CDR3 is TGTGCCACCAGCAACAGGCTAGCGGGGGGTGTAGATACGCAGTATTTT. Its translation: CATSNRLAGGVDTQYF.

This sequence joins TRBV5-6 and TRBJ1-2, with TRBD1 identical over 7 bases. The CDR3 is 15 residues long. The V and J ends lost 1 base and 3 bases, in that order; junction bases with no gene match: 6. Germline V gives CDR1 SGHDT, CDR2 YYEEEE. The CDR3 loop reads CASSLKDRPYYGYTF. CDR3 DNA sequence: TGTGCCAGCAGCTTGAAGGACAGGCCCTACTATGGCTACACCTTC. The full variable domain, its missing parts supplied by reference TRBV5-6 and TRBJ1-2, is DAGVTQSPTHLIKTRGQQVTLRCSPKSGHDTVSWYQQALGQGPQFIFQYYEEEERQRGNFPDRFSGHQFPNYSSELNVNALLLGDSALYLCASSLKDRPYYGYTFGSGTRLTVV.